This TCR beta chain is from a study of molecular identifiers for immune sequencing clone quantification. In its sample, this clonotype was seen a few times. Input for naive CD8 libraries was 20,000 to 1,000,000 sorted cells; the RNA fraction used was 10%, 30% or 50%. Using a CD8+CD4-CCR7+CD45RA+ phenotype, naive CD8 T cells were sorted. TCRdb reprocessed the PCR reads via MiXCR and lists one record per CDR3 protein. This sample has about 12,000 distinct CDR3 sequences, with around a sixth found just once. The CDR3 consists of 15 residues. V was pared by 1 base and J by 1 base, with 8 bases between. The germline gives CDR1 SEHNR, CDR2 FQNEAQ (reference sequence).

J is TRBJ1-5 and V is TRBV7-9, with D perhaps TRBD1 (5 bases). Sequencing was performed on naive CD8+ T cells from blood, with Jurkat cell RNA spiked in. Regarding subset: FACS-sorted CD8+CD4-CCR7+CD45RA+ naive T cells. The receptor comes from a human donor in good health. Some libraries in this study had Jurkat cell RNA spiked in. CDR3 nucleotide sequence: TGTGCCAGCAGCTTAGTGGGGGACAGCAATCAGCCCCAGCATTTT. It specifies CASSLVGDSNQPQHF. The full variable domain, with the rest looked up from reference TRBV7-9 and TRBJ1-5, is DTGVSQNPRHKITKRGQNVTFRCDPISEHNRLYWYRQTLGQGPEFLTYFQNEAQLEKSRLLSDRFSAERPKGSFSTLEIQRTEQGDSAMYLCASSLVGDSNQPQHFGDGTRLSIL.